This T cell receptor (beta chain) stems from a study of early T cells in non-severe SARS-CoV-2 infection. The wider study: Investigators sequenced bulk RNA drawn from unsorted whole blood, and chains remained unpaired.

The CDR3 sequence is 14 residues long. From germline, CDR1 is SGHDN and CDR2 FVKESK. Between the trimmed V and J ends, which lost 6 bases and 1 base, there was a span of 9 bases. Individually, cDNA molecules had unique molecular identifiers attached to them. TCRdb recomputed calls from the 5' RACE reads with MiXCR, one row per CDR3 protein. This sample carries 55,000 to 85,000 distinct CDR3 sequences, over 8% of them seen once, and the ten largest clones take around 16%. The sequencing here drew on whole blood, taken at baseline. The receptor was isolated from an adult who was a healthcare worker with PCR-confirmed SARS-CoV-2 infection or an uninfected control (not recorded which). V and J are TRBV14 and TRBJ2-2, with no clear D. The CDR3 protein is CASSFGRNTGELFF. For the CDR3, the DNA is TGTGCCAGCAGTTTCGGACGGAACACCGGGGAGCTGTTTTTT.